This paragraph reports one T cell receptor (beta chain). This clonotype was picked up many times. The antigen it binds to is not known. Base qualities are not at hand, and no much larger clone is one base apart. This sample is part of a study of blood T cells in healthy people across ages (dated by TCRdb to between 2014 and 2017). Background for the entire study: In model experiments, template switching captured about one uniquely barcoded TCR beta cDNA molecule for every two T cells. The study analyzed two additional independent replicas of 1 million unique cDNA reads from the same blood draw for two donors, one aged 18 to 30 and one aged 80 or older. The study measured age-related changes in TCR beta repertoire diversity using deep sequencing normalized with unique cDNA molecular identifiers. The donors were divided into four age groups: young (average around 15 years), middle-aged (approximately 42), aged (roughly 66) and long-lived (about 79). To avoid experimental bias, donors of different ages were randomly spread across the sequencing lanes. Beyond this particular receptor, the publication reports: Observed TCR beta diversity per million T cells fell roughly linearly with age, and a significant reduction was already apparent by age roughly 40. Compared with the aged group, the long-lived group had more naive CD4+ T cells, fewer expanded clones and increased TCR diversity, a pattern suggesting age selection. Because the CMV infection status of the donors was unknown, age-related changes in expanded clonotypes may potentially have been confounded. Observed TCR beta diversity correlated strongly with the percentage of naive T cells measured by flow cytometry. Bulk unsorted PBMC profiling prevented conclusive comparison of naive and antigen-experienced compartments. Estimates of total diversity based on one million sequenced T cells were considered lower bounds and underestimates.

The CDR3 covers 17 residues, taking in both the cysteine and the phenylalanine. Only CDR3 DNA is held: 51 bases, read in frame from base 1. CDR1 and CDR2, per the germline V gene, are LGHNA and YNFKEQ. V is trimmed back by 4 bases and J by 7 bases, and the junction contains 11 bases that no gene match accounts for. Systemically healthy Caucasian individuals from Russia, some 40 in total and aged 6 to 90 years, were included as donors. Each donor gave about 9.7 milliliters of peripheral blood, drawn into EDTA-treated Vacutainer tubes. PBMCs were isolated by Ficoll-Paque density-gradient centrifugation, with at least 6 million obtained per sample. Total RNA, at least 6 micrograms per sample, was extracted from PBMCs with Trizol reagent. For every donor, an aliquot of PBMCs went through flow cytometry to measure the percentages of naive CD45RAhigh/CD27high T cells. The method behind the library was 5' RACE. The instrument given in TCRdb is Illumina HiSeq 2500. A second about 7 to 12 cycle PCR used a sample-barcoded 5' primer and a J-beta primer mix. A template-switch 5' adaptor carrying 12 random nucleotides introduced a unique molecular identifier onto each TCR beta cDNA molecule. At least 2.5 million CDR3-containing paired-end reads were obtained from each sample. First-strand cDNA was synthesized from all RNA with the Mint cDNA synthesis kit, primed by a TRBC-specific oligonucleotide. All cDNA was treated with uracil-DNA glycosylase and then went through a first 18-cycle PCR with the universal primers M1SS and BC2_uni_R. The paper's data handling went like this. Normalization of each sample was performed by random selection of 1 million high-quality reads, each carrying a distinct molecular identifier. Reads sharing molecular identifiers were discarded rather than binned into consensus sequences. MiTCR, with a Q25 quality threshold and the strictest error-elimination algorithm, was used for CDR3 identification, clonotype clustering and error correction. A nonparametric unseen species model with Euler transformation was used to estimate a lower bound on total TCR beta diversity. The public reads were reanalyzed by TCRdb: fastp trimming at Q25, MiXCR alignment, in-frame beta chains only. Every distinct CDR3 protein forms one entry, paired with its most common genes and DNA. TCRdb assigned the V and J calls; the authors' analysis was not used. Across this sample there are hundreds of thousands of distinct CDR3 sequences, with roughly 30% seen only once. Of the sample, 15% to 19% falls within the top ten clones.

The sequence is built from TRBV4-2 and TRBJ2-3, and 13 bases in between align with TRBD2. Sequencing was performed on blood. The clonotype originates from a woman at least 80 years old in good health. The CDR3 in this case is CASSPGLAGAPFNTQYF. The base sequence is TGTGCCAGCAGCCCCGGACTAGCGGGGGCCCCGTTTAATACGCAGTATTTT.